The next 28 T cell receptor beta chains were all read from a single sample in a study of cytomegalovirus exposure and HLA in healthy donors. The protocol was immunoSEQ multiplex PCR, while the TCRdb copy is restricted to in-frame clones and leaves out a portion. The sample records roughly 280,000 clones, 65% to 90% being singletons. The sample consisted of PBMCs. The receptors derive from a woman younger than 30 in good health and CMV-seronegative.

This clone has just a few counts. V is TRBV30 and J is TRBJ1-1; a possible D gene is TRBD1 (6 bases). CDR1 and CDR2 (germline): GTSNPN, SVGIG (reference sequence). V was trimmed by 2 bases and J by 8 bases, leaving 9 bases between them. The CDR3 contains 11 residues. CDR3 in DNA: TGTGCCTGGAGTAGACAGGAAGAAGCTTTCTTT. This gives the protein CAWSRQEEAFF.

The chain employs TRBV6-1 and TRBJ2-1; 10 bases align to TRBD2. This CDR3 spans 13 amino acids. Germline CDR1 and CDR2: MNHNS and SASEGT. V shed 6 bases, J shed 9 bases, and the junction held 5 bases outside the gene matches. DNA for the CDR3: TGTGCCAGCAGCGAGCGGGAGGGCCTTGAGCAGTTCTTC. It encodes CASSEREGLEQFF.

This sequence joins TRBV9 and TRBJ2-3; 10 positions agree with TRBD2. V dropped 5 bases and J dropped 0; count of bases not matched to a gene: 3. CDR3 length equals 15 residues. The V gene's germline CDR1 is SGDLS and CDR2 YYNGEE. DNA of the CDR3: TGTGCCAGCAGGCCTAGCGGGAGTAGCACAGATACGCAGTATTTT. This translates into CASRPSGSSTDTQYF.

CDR3 residues: CASSYVLAPQETQYF. CDR3 DNA: TGTGCCAGCAGCTACGTTCTAGCGCCCCAAGAGACCCAGTACTTC. The chain combines TRBV7-2 with TRBJ2-5; TRBD2 is a possible D gene (6 bases). Germline assignment: CDR1 SGHTA and CDR2 FQGNSA. V lost 4 bases and J 1 base, leaving 13 bases between the germline ends. This CDR3 spans 15 amino acids.

This sequence joins TRBV6-5 and TRBJ1-4, with 7 nucleotides matching TRBD1. Germline V gene sequence: CDR1 MNHEY, CDR2 SVGAGI. Germline trimming cut 0 bases from V and 3 bases from J; bases unmatched to any gene: 1. The CDR3 contains 15 residues. CDR3 in DNA: TGTGCCAGCAGTTACTCGACAGGGCCTAATGAAAAACTGTTTTTT. This gives the protein CASSYSTGPNEKLFF.

The chain joins TRBV4-3 to TRBJ2-7; perhaps TRBD1 as D (6 bases). V dropped 3 bases and J dropped 5 bases, with 14 bases sitting between them. The V gene's germline CDR1 is LGHNA and CDR2 YSLEER. The CDR3 has 14 amino acids. CDR3 coding DNA: TGCGCCAGCAGCCAGACCACAGGGTTCGACGAGCAGTACTTC. Translation: CASSQTTGFDEQYF.

V and J are TRBV4-1 and TRBJ2-7; D possibly corresponds to TRBD1 (5 bases). The CDR3 is 15 residues long. V was pared by 0 bases and J by 1 base, with 10 bases between. Per the germline V gene, CDR1 is MGHRA and CDR2 is YSYEKL. The CDR3 reads CASSQEDSPSYEQYF. CDR3 coding DNA: TGCGCCAGCAGCCAAGAAGACAGCCCTTCCTACGAGCAGTACTTC.

The rearrangement joins TRBV19 to TRBJ2-1; 8 bases are a match to TRBD2. Germline V gives CDR1 LNHDA, CDR2 SQIVND (reference sequence). V was clipped by 3 bases and J by 5 bases; unmatched bases: 6. CDR3 length: 15 amino acids. CDR3 DNA sequence: TGTGCCAGTAGTATGGCAGTAGCGGGAAACAATGAGCAGTTCTTC. This gives the protein CASSMAVAGNNEQFF.

The rearrangement links TRBV27 to TRBJ2-7; 7 nucleotides agree with TRBD2. Trimming at V came to 5 bases and at J to 2 bases, leaving 9 bases not matched to a gene. Germline lookup yields CDR1 MNHEY and CDR2 SMNVEV (reference sequence). The CDR3 contains 15 residues. The CDR3: CASSPYGGGTYEQYF. As DNA, the CDR3 is TGTGCCAGCAGTCCCTATGGGGGAGGGACCTACGAGCAGTACTTC.

The chain is built from TRBV7-2 and TRBJ2-7; TRBD2 might be the D (6 bases). The V gene lost 1 base and the J gene lost 2 bases, with 15 bases spanning the gap. Germline lookup yields CDR1 SGHTA and CDR2 FQGNSA. This CDR3 has 16 residues. CDR3 bases: TGTGCCAGCAGCTTAGGGTGGGGGGACGGAACCTACGAGCAGTACTTC. It yields the protein CASSLGWGDGTYEQYF.

The chain employs TRBV30 and TRBJ1-5; 7 positions match TRBD1. Germline CDR1 is GTSNPN and CDR2 is SVGIG (reference sequence). This CDR3 comprises 15 residues. With 1 base clipped from V and 2 bases from J, the junction kept 5 bases outside the gene matches. CDR3 sequence reads: CAWSGQTGRNQPQHF. The CDR3, as DNA: TGTGCCTGGAGTGGACAGACAGGGCGCAATCAGCCCCAGCATTTT.

The rearrangement joins TRBV14 to TRBJ2-7; D might be TRBD2 (6 bases). V was pared by 1 base and J by 4 bases, with 14 bases between. The CDR3 runs to 15 residues. From germline, CDR1 is SGHDN and CDR2 FVKESK. CDR3 nucleotide sequence: TGTGCCAGCAGCCAAGTTCAGGAGGGGCCGTACGAGCAGTACTTC. Translating it yields CASSQVQEGPYEQYF.

CDR3 residues: CASSVWGEINQPQHF. The DNA of the CDR3 is TGTGCCAGCAGCGTATGGGGGGAGATCAATCAGCCCCAGCATTTT. The rearrangement joins TRBV9 to TRBJ1-5, with a tentative D call TRBD1 (5 bases). Germline V gene lookup returns CDR1 SGDLS and CDR2 YYNGEE. This CDR3 has 15 amino acids. V was shortened by 1 base and J by 3 bases, with 11 bases between the two germline ends.

The chain joins TRBV4-3 to TRBJ2-7, with a weak D call TRBD2 (5 bases). The germline V gene encodes CDR1 LGHNA and CDR2 YSLEER. The CDR3 sequence is 14 residues long. Trimming removed 2 bases at V and 3 bases at J, with 11 bases between. The chain's CDR3 is CASSQREPGYEQYF. For the CDR3, the DNA is TGCGCCAGCAGCCAAAGGGAGCCGGGCTACGAGCAGTACTTC.

The chain combines TRBV27 with TRBJ1-4, with a tentative D call TRBD1 (5 bases). The CDR3 extends over 14 amino acids. The ends were cut back, 3 bases at V and 8 bases at J, with 13 bases in the middle. Germline values: CDR1 MNHEY, CDR2 SMNVEV (reference sequence). The CDR3, as DNA: TGTGCCAGCAGTTTTGGAGACAGCAACGAAAAACTGTTTTTT. As protein: CASSFGDSNEKLFF.

The chain recombines TRBV30 with TRBJ1-1; a weak D match, TRBD1 (5 bases). Trimming shortened V by 7 bases and J by 1 base, and 16 bases separated the two germline ends. The V gene's germline CDR1 is GTSNPN and CDR2 SVGIG (reference sequence). The CDR3 spans 14 residues. This chain's CDR3 is CAFGHLTGNTEAFF. Here the CDR3 DNA reads TGTGCCTTCGGACACTTAACAGGGAACACTGAAGCTTTCTTT.

The chain combines TRBV6-6 with TRBJ1-2; 9 positions match TRBD1. Per the germline V gene, CDR1 is MNHNY and CDR2 is SVGAGI (reference sequence). V was pared by 7 bases and J by 2 bases, with 5 bases of the junction left unmatched. The CDR3 extends over 14 amino acids. The CDR3, as DNA: TGTGCCAGCATCGACAGGGGGTGGAACTATGGCTACACCTTC. Its protein product is CASIDRGWNYGYTF.

V gene TRBV27 combines with J gene TRBJ1-5; 9 bases fit TRBD1. The germline CDR1 and CDR2 sequences are MNHEY and SMNVEV (reference sequence). V lost 8 bases, J lost 4 bases, and 9 bases stayed unmatched. The length of the CDR3 is 15 residues. The CDR3 loop reads CASAGTGNVNQPQHF. CDR3 sequence (DNA): TGTGCCAGCGCAGGGACAGGGAACGTGAATCAGCCCCAGCATTTT.

This CDR3 is CASSLTSGGLSYNEQFF. CDR3 nucleotides: TGTGCCAGCAGCTTAACTAGCGGGGGTCTCTCCTACAATGAGCAGTTCTTC. This rearrangement joins TRBV7-3 to TRBJ2-1; 9 bases match TRBD2. The germline gives CDR1 SGHTA, CDR2 FQGTGA. The CDR3 totals 17 residues. The V segment lost 0 bases and the J segment 0 bases; nucleotides outside the gene matches: 3. Filled out from reference TRBV7-3 and TRBJ2-1, the complete variable domain reads GAGVSQTPSNKVTEKGKYVELRCDPISGHTALYWYRQSLGQGPEFLIYFQGTGAADDSGLPNDRFFAVRPEGSVSTLKIQRTERGDSAVYLCASSLTSGGLSYNEQFFGPGTRLTVL.

This chain joins TRBV29-1 and TRBJ2-1; D is ambiguous. CDR1 and CDR2 from the germline V gene are SQVTM and ANQGSEA. The V and J ends lost 5 bases and 9 bases respectively, with 20 bases between them. This CDR3 has 14 residues. CDR3 in DNA: TGCAGCGTTAGATACAGTCACCGTCCCTTTGAGCAGTTCTTC. It yields the protein CSVRYSHRPFEQFF.

The chain carries TRBV19 and TRBJ1-6; 10 nucleotides match TRBD1. This CDR3 region has 18 residues. CDR1 and CDR2 (germline): LNHDA, SQIVND (reference sequence). Trimming took 5 bases from V and 6 from J; bases not matched to a gene: 13. CDR3 in amino acids: CASSSSSGTGAINSPLHF. DNA of the CDR3: TGTGCCAGTAGTTCATCCTCCGGGACAGGGGCCATTAATTCACCCCTCCACTTT. Together with reference TRBV19 and TRBJ1-6, the CDR3 gives the full variable domain: DGGITQSPKYLFRKEGQNVTLSCEQNLNHDAMYWYRQDPGQGLRLIYYSQIVNDFQKGDIAEGYSVSREKKESFPLTVTSAQKNPTAFYLCASSSSSGTGAINSPLHFGNGTRLTVT.

This clone was seen only once. The chain recombines TRBV28 with TRBJ2-7; 10 positions agree with TRBD1. CDR3 length equals 15 residues. CDR1 and CDR2 from the germline V gene are MDHEN and SYDVKM. Trimming removed 6 bases from V and 5 bases from J; junction bases left unmatched: 10. The CDR3: CASREPGQGSHEQYF. The DNA of the CDR3 is TGTGCCAGCAGAGAACCGGGACAGGGGTCCCACGAGCAGTACTTC. The full variable domain, its missing parts supplied by reference TRBV28 and TRBJ2-7, is DVKVTQSSRYLVKRTGEKVFLECVQDMDHENMFWYRQDPGLGLRLIYFSYDVKMKEKGDIPEGYSVSREKKERFSLILESASTNQTSMYLCASREPGQGSHEQYFGPGTRLTVT.

The chain links TRBV10-1 to TRBJ2-7; TRBD2 matches 16 bases. This CDR3 region has 16 residues. The V segment lost 6 bases and the J segment 6 bases; nucleotides outside the gene matches: 8. Looked up from germline, CDR1 is WNHNN and CDR2 is SYGVQD (reference sequence). The CDR3 nucleotides are TGCGCCAGCAGCCCGGGACTAGCGGGGGGGCGGCTCGAGCAGTACTTC. Protein product: CASSPGLAGGRLEQYF.

This clone was seen only once. J is TRBJ2-3 and V is TRBV18; TRBD2 matches at 12 bases. The germline CDR1 and CDR2 sequences are KGHSH and LQKENI. Trimming took 6 bases from V and 2 from J; bases not matched to a gene: 6. This CDR3 spans 16 amino acids. The CDR3 region is CASSPSGGAVTDTQYF. The DNA for the CDR3 is TGTGCCAGCTCCCCTAGCGGGGGGGCTGTCACAGATACGCAGTATTTT.

Turning to this clone: The sample contains more than one DNA sequence encoding this CDR3. The V and J genes are TRBV27 and TRBJ2-7; weak D call: TRBD1 (5 bases). Trimming cost V 3 bases and J 0 bases, with 9 bases left between them. Per the germline V gene, CDR1 is MNHEY and CDR2 is SMNVEV (reference sequence). The CDR3 consists of 14 residues. CDR3 nucleotides: TGTGCCAGCAGTTTTGGCGACAGCTCCTACGAGCAGTACTTC. Its translation is CASSFGDSSYEQYF.

The chain recombines TRBV4-3 with TRBJ2-7; 7 nucleotides align to TRBD1. Looked up from germline, CDR1 is LGHNA and CDR2 is YSLEER. V dropped 0 bases and J dropped 4; count of bases not matched to a gene: 12. The CDR3 length is 17 residues. CDR3 nucleotides: TGCGCCAGCAGCCAAGACGCTGCCCCGGACAGGTCTTACGAGCAGTACTTC. Protein product: CASSQDAAPDRSYEQYF.

The chain uses TRBV28 and TRBJ1-1, with D tentatively TRBD1 (5 bases). Germline values: CDR1 MDHEN, CDR2 SYDVKM. Between the trimmed V and J ends, which lost 2 bases and 5 bases, there was a span of 9 bases. CDR3 length: 13 amino acids. The CDR3 DNA reads as TGTGCCAGCAGTTTACAGGGCCGAACTGAAGCTTTCTTT. As protein: CASSLQGRTEAFF.

The chain combines TRBV28 with TRBJ1-2; D is perhaps TRBD1 (6 bases). The CDR3 is 12 amino acids. Germline loops: CDR1 MDHEN, CDR2 SYDVKM. Deletions cut 10 bases from V and 7 bases from J, with 16 bases between. The CDR3 loop reads CATRRGSGGYTF. The CDR3 DNA follows: TGTGCCACCCGAAGGGGGAGCGGTGGCTACACCTTC.